This T cell receptor (beta chain) emerged from a study of OX40 agonist ivuxolimab in advanced cancers. Sequenced by immunoSEQ multiplex PCR; TCRdb stores in-frame clones only, minus some. The repertoire holds about 63,000 clones, with less than 90% as singletons. The TCR was taken from an adult with an advanced solid tumor such as melanoma, head and neck, liver or kidney cancer. Sequencing was performed on CD4+ or CD8+ T cells sorted from blood, taken in a trial of the OX40 agonist ivuxolimab.

CDR3 residues: CASSLGPGGPEAFF. In DNA form, the CDR3 reads TGTGCCAGCAGCTTAGGCCCCGGGGGCCCTGAAGCTTTCTTT. The chain couples TRBV7-6 to TRBJ1-1; D might be TRBD1 (6 bases). The CDR3 spans 14 residues. V was clipped by 1 base and J by 6 bases, with 12 bases between them. Germline lookup yields CDR1 SGHVS and CDR2 FNYEAQ.